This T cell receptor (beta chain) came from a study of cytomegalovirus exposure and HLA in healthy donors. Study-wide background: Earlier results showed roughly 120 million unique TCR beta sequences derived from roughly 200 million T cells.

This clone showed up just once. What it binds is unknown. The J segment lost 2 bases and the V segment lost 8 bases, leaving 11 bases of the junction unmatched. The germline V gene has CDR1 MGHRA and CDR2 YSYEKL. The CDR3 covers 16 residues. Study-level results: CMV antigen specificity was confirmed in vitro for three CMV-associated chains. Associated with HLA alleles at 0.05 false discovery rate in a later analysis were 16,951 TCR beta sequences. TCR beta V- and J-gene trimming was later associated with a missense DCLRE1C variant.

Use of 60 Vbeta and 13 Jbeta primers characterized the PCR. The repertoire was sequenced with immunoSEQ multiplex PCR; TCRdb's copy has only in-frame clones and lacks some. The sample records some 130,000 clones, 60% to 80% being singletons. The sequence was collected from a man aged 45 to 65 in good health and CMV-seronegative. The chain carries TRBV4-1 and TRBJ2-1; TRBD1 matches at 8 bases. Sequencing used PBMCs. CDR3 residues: CASGQLDRDPYNEQFF. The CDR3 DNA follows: TGCGCCAGCGGACAGCTGGACAGGGACCCCTACAATGAGCAGTTCTTC.